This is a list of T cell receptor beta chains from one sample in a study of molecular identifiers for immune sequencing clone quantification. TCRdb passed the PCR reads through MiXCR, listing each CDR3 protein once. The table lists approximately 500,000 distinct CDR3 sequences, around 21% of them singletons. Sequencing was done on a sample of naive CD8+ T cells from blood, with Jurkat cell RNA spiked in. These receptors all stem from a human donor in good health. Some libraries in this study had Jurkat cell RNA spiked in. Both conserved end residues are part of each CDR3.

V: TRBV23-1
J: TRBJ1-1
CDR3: CASSRKTLFGAGGWLDTEAFF

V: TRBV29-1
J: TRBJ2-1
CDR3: CSVETMLAGGREQFF

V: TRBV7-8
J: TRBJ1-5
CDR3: CASSISYRDREDNQPQHF

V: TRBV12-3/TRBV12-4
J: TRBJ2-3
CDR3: CASSFNVDTQYF

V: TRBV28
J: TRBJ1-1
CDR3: CASSFERGMNTEAFF

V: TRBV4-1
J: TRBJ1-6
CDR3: CASSQTTPNSPLLF

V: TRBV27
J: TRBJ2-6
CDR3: CASSILTPSGANVLTF

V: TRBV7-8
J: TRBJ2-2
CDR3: CASSLADRVTGELFF

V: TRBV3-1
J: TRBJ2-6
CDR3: CASTPKALGANVLTF

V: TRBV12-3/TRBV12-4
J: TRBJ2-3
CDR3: CASSKYSTDTQYF

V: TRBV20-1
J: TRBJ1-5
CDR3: CSARDPTDSNQPQHF

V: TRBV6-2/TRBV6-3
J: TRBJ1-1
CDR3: CASRYTGAEAFF

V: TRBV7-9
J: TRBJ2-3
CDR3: CASSPRAVIADTQYF

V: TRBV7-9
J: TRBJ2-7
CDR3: CASSLLLIGPTYEQYF

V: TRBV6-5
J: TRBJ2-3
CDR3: CASGNLRASTDTQYF

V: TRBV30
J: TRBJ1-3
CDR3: CAWSVGVTGNTIYF

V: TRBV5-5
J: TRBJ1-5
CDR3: CASSLEQGYQPQHF

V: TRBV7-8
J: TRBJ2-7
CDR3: CASSSHNFGQGAEEQYF

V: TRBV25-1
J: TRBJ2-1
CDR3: CATVTHHSYSSYNEQFF

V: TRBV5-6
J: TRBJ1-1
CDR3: CASSLGTGGVSTEAFF

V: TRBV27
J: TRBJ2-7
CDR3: CASSLSTPEYYEQYF

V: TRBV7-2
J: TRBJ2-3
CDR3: CASSLWGQGRIDTQYF

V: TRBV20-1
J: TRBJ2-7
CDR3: CSARKDRGVYEQYF

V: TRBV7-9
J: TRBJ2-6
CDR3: CASSSGTVFSGANVLTF

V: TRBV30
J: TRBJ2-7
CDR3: CAWTPPGALGGYEQYF

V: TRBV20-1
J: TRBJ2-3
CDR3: CSARGRLADHF

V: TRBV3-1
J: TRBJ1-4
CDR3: CASSQEWVSTNEKLFF

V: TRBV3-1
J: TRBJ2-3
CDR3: CASSGARTSGLKSYF

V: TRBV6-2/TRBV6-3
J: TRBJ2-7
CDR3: CASSYDTKGLAGVYEQYF

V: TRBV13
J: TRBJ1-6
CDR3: CASSLGSGSSYNSPLHF

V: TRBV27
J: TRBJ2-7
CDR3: CASSPLGQAEQYF

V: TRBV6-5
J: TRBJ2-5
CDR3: CASTEGQGGRLDVQETQYF

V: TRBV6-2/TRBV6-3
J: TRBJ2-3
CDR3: CASSRPQQAYLSTDTQYF